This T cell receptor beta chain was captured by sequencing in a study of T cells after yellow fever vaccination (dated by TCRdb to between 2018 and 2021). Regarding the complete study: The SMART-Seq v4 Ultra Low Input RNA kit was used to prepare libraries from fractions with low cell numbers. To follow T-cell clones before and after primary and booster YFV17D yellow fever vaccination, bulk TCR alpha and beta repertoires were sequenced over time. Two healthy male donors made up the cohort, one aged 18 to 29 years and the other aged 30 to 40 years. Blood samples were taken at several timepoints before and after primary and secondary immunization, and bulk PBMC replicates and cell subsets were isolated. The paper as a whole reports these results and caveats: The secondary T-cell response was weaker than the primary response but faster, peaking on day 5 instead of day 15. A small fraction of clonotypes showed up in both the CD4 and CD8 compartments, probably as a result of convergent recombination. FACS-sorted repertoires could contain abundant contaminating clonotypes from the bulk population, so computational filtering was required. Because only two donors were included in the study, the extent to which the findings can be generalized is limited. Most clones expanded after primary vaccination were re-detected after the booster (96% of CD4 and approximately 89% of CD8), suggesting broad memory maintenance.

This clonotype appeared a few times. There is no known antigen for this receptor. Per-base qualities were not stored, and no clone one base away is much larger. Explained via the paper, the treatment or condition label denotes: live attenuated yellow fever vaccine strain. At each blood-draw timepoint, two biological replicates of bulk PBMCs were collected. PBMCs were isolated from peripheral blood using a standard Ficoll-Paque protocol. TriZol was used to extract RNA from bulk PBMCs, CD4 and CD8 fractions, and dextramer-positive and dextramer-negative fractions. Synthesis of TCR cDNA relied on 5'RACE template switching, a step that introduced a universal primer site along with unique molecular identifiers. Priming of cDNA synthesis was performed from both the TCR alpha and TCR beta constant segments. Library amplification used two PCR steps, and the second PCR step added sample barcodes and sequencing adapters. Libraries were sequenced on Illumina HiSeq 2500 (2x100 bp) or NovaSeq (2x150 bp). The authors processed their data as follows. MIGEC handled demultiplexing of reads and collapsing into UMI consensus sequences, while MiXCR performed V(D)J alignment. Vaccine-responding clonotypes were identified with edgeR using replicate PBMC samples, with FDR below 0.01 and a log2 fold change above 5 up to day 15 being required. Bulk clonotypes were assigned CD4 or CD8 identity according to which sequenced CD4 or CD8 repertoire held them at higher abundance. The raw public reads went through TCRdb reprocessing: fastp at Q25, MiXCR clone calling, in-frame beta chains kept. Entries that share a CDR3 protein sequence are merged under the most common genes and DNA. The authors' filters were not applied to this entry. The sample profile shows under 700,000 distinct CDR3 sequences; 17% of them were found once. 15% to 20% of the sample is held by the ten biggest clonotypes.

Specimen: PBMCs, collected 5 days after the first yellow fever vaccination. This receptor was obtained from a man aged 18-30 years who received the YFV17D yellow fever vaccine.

The DNA sequence is given as TGCAGCGTTGACCCGGGGGAAAACACCGGGGAGCTGTTTTTT. Its translation is CSVDPGENTGELFF. The chain couples TRBV29-1 to TRBJ2-2, with TRBD2 perhaps the D gene, on 6 matching bases. From its cysteine to its phenylalanine, the CDR3 spans 14 amino acids. The only DNA kept is the CDR3, 42 bases in frame from the first base. CDR1 and CDR2 (SQVTM, ANQGSEA) derive from the germline V gene. V loses 3 bases of germline sequence and J loses 2 bases, and the interval between the two ends is 10 bases.